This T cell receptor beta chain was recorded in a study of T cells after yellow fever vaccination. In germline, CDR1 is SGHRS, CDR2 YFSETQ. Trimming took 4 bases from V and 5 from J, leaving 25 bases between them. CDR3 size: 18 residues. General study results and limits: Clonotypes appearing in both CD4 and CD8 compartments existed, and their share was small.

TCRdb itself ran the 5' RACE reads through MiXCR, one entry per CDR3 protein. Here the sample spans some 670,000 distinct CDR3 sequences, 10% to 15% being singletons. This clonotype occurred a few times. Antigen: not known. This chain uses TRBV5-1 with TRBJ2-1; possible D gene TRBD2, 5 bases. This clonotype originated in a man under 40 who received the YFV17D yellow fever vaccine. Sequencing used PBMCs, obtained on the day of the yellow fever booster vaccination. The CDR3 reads CASSLQNGLLLSNNEQFF. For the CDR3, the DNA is TGCGCCAGCAGCCTGCAAAACGGACTCCTTTTGAGCAACAATGAGCAGTTCTTC.